What follows are 23 T cell receptor beta chains derived from one specimen sequenced in a study of sequential checkpoint blockade in melanoma. The sample's treatment: randomized to nivolumab then ipilimumab (arm A) or the reverse (arm B). Profiled with immunoSEQ multiplex PCR; TCRdb holds only in-frame clones, not every one. The sample contains 25,000 to 35,000 clones, less than 90% of which appear only once. Sequencing used CD8+ T cells sorted from blood (inferred from file names), obtained from a patient given nivolumab and ipilimumab in sequence. All receptors derive from a human donor with melanoma.

This clone was found a few times. The chain couples TRBV7-9 to TRBJ1-2, with TRBD1 as a possible D gene (5 bases). V lost 0 bases, J lost 4 bases, and 9 bases lay in between. This CDR3 is built from 14 residues. Germline V lookup: CDR1 SEHNR, CDR2 FQNEAQ (reference sequence). The CDR3 is CASSLAGGSYGYTF. CDR3 nucleotides: TGTGCCAGCAGCTTAGCGGGGGGGAGCTATGGCTACACCTTC.

The V gene is TRBV29-1, the J gene TRBJ2-1; D is possibly TRBD2 (6 bases). Trimming pared 3 bases from V and 9 bases from J, leaving 15 bases between. The germline gives CDR1 SQVTM, CDR2 ANQGSEA. The CDR3 loop spans 13 amino acids. CDR3: CSVDRREVGEQFF. DNA for the CDR3: TGCAGCGTTGACCGCAGGGAGGTGGGTGAGCAGTTCTTC.

The rearrangement uses TRBV13 and TRBJ2-1, with 13 bases identical to TRBD2. After removal of 4 bases from V and 13 bases from J, the junction contained 13 bases not matched to a gene. This CDR3 is built from 16 residues. Germline V CDR1 and CDR2: PRHDT, FYEKMQ (reference sequence). CDR3 region: CASSSNPGLAGSLQFF. Here the CDR3 DNA reads TGTGCCAGCAGCTCAAACCCGGGACTAGCGGGATCCTTACAGTTCTTC.

The chain links TRBV13 to TRBJ2-7; TRBD2 agrees at 12 bases. The V gene end was trimmed by 5 bases and the J gene end by 2 bases; junction bases not matched to a gene: 7. The germline V gene encodes CDR1 PRHDT and CDR2 FYEKMQ (reference sequence). The CDR3 has 16 residues. The CDR3 loop is CASSASTSGGPYEQYF. The DNA of the CDR3 is TGTGCCAGCAGCGCCTCGACTAGCGGGGGTCCCTACGAGCAGTACTTC.

The rearrangement uses TRBV27 and TRBJ2-1, with D tentatively TRBD2 (6 bases). Trimming shortened V by 4 bases and J by 4 bases, and 11 bases separated the two germline ends. This CDR3 spans 14 amino acids. Per germline, CDR1 MNHEY and CDR2 SMNVEV (reference sequence). This CDR3 is CASSWSSVYNEQFF. Here the CDR3 DNA reads TGTGCCAGCAGTTGGTCTAGCGTATACAATGAGCAGTTCTTC.

The CDR3 sequence is CASSQGEVQGVDTEAFF. The CDR3, as DNA: TGTGCCAGCAGCCAAGGCGAGGTGCAGGGCGTAGACACTGAAGCTTTCTTT. This chain uses TRBV14 with TRBJ1-1; maybe TRBD1 (5 bases). This CDR3 has 17 amino acids. The V end lost 1 base, the J end lost 3 bases, and 18 bases lay between the germline ends. Germline V CDR1 and CDR2: SGHDN, FVKESK.

This clone showed up just once. The chain combines TRBV10-3 with TRBJ2-7; D possibly corresponds to TRBD1 (5 bases). The CDR3 consists of 14 residues. Germline loops: CDR1 ENHRY, CDR2 SYGVKD. V dropped 2 bases and J dropped 3 bases, with 11 bases sitting between them. The CDR3 DNA sequence: TGTGCCATCAGTGAGGGCCAAACAGGCTACGAGCAGTACTTC. It codes for CAISEGQTGYEQYF.

This chain connects TRBV27 to TRBJ2-2; 8 nucleotides align to TRBD1. The CDR3 has 15 residues. Trimming at V came to 3 bases and at J to 4 bases, leaving 4 bases not matched to a gene. Germline CDR1 is MNHEY and CDR2 is SMNVEV (reference sequence). CDR3 residues: CASSFLQGGTGELFF. In DNA, the CDR3 is TGTGCCAGCAGTTTCTTACAGGGGGGCACCGGGGAGCTGTTTTTT.

V usage is TRBV27 and J usage is TRBJ2-7; TRBD1 matches at 7 bases. CDR3 size: 14 residues. J gave up 0 bases and V 7 bases, and 6 bases lay outside the gene matches. From germline, CDR1 is MNHEY and CDR2 SMNVEV (reference sequence). CDR3 DNA: TGTGCCAGCAATCACAGGGGTAGCTCCTACGAGCAGTACTTC. As protein: CASNHRGSSYEQYF.

The chain links TRBV27 to TRBJ2-7, with a weak D call TRBD2 (5 bases). The germline V gene encodes CDR1 MNHEY and CDR2 SMNVEV (reference sequence). V shed 6 bases and J shed 2 bases, with 20 bases lying between them. This CDR3 region has 16 residues. CDR3 region: CASSPLGRRAPYEQYF. The DNA of the CDR3 is TGTGCCAGCAGCCCCCTGGGTAGGCGGGCCCCCTACGAGCAGTACTTC.

J is TRBJ1-5 and V is TRBV5-6; D is undetermined. Germline CDR1 is SGHDT and CDR2 is YYEEEE. Trimming stripped 0 bases from V and 5 bases from J, with 12 bases between. This CDR3 spans 15 amino acids. The CDR3 DNA reads as TGTGCCAGCAGCTTGGGTGAGGCGTACGATCAGCCCCAGCATTTT. Translation gives CASSLGEAYDQPQHF.

The chain carries TRBV4-3 and TRBJ2-2, with 9 bases matching TRBD1. Looked up from germline, CDR1 is LGHNA and CDR2 is YSLEER. The CDR3 has 16 amino acids. V shed 0 bases, J shed 7 bases, and the junction held 6 bases outside the gene matches. In DNA form, the CDR3 reads TGCGCCAGCAGCCAAGATAGGGGACAGGGCGGCGGGGAGCTGTTTTTT. This codes for CASSQDRGQGGGELFF.

This clone has only a few counts. The chain joins TRBV7-2 to TRBJ1-2; D is perhaps TRBD1 (5 bases). Trimming stripped 5 bases from V and 4 bases from J, with 20 bases between. Germline V gene sequence: CDR1 SGHTA, CDR2 FQGNSA. This CDR3 is built from 16 residues. The CDR3 here is CASSPLDKFLSYGYTF. For the CDR3, the DNA is TGTGCCAGCAGCCCCCTGGACAAATTCCTCTCCTATGGCTACACCTTC.

The chain couples TRBV7-6 to TRBJ2-3, with 11 bases lining up with TRBD2. The CDR3 is 16 amino acids. The trim removed 5 bases at V and 0 bases at J, leaving 4 bases unmatched. Germline V gives CDR1 SGHVS, CDR2 FNYEAQ. CDR3 in DNA: TGTGCCAGCAGCCTTACTAGCGGGGGAAGCACAGATACGCAGTATTTT. As protein: CASSLTSGGSTDTQYF. Full variable domain (remainder filled in from reference TRBV7-6 and TRBJ2-3): GAGVSQSPRYKVTKRGQDVALRCDPISGHVSLYWYRQALGQGPEFLTYFNYEAQQDKSGLPNDRFSAERPEGSISTLTIQRTEQRDSAMYRCASSLTSGGSTDTQYFGPGTRLTVL.

This clone appeared once. The chain carries TRBV4-2 and TRBJ2-7; possible D gene TRBD2, 6 bases. V was shortened by 1 base and J by 0 bases, with 10 bases between the two germline ends. Germline V gives CDR1 LGHNA, CDR2 YNFKEQ. The CDR3 covers 15 residues. CDR3 loop: CASSQGGVSSYEQYF. The DNA for the CDR3 is TGTGCCAGCAGCCAAGGCGGGGTGAGCTCCTACGAGCAGTACTTC.

J is TRBJ2-1 and V is TRBV27, with D hard to call. This CDR3 has 16 residues. Germline values: CDR1 MNHEY, CDR2 SMNVEV (reference sequence). V gave up 2 bases and J gave up 0 bases, with 11 bases separating them. CDR3 nucleotide sequence: TGTGCCAGCAGTTTACGTTACCCGAGCTCCTACAATGAGCAGTTCTTC. This sequence encodes CASSLRYPSSYNEQFF.

The chain employs TRBV6-5 and TRBJ2-7; 7 bases are a match to TRBD2. Germline values: CDR1 MNHEY, CDR2 SVGAGI. This CDR3 contains 14 residues. The trim removed 7 bases at V and 2 bases at J, leaving 8 bases unmatched. The CDR3: CASMRLADTYEQYF. The DNA of the CDR3 is TGTGCCAGCATGAGACTAGCCGATACCTACGAGCAGTACTTC.

V gene TRBV27 combines with J gene TRBJ1-5, with TRBD1 matching 11 bases. The junction had 5 bases not matched to a gene; V was cut back by 5 bases and J by 2 bases. In germline, CDR1 is MNHEY, CDR2 SMNVEV (reference sequence). The CDR3 has 16 amino acids. The CDR3 spells CASSPGQGAGNQPQHF. The CDR3 DNA reads TGTGCCAGCAGTCCAGGACAGGGGGCAGGCAATCAGCCCCAGCATTTT.

This sequence joins TRBV4-3 and TRBJ2-1; 15 nucleotides match TRBD2. The length of the CDR3 is 16 residues. Germline loops: CDR1 LGHNA, CDR2 YSLEER. J was trimmed by 6 bases and V by 4 bases; bases with no gene match: 4. Written as DNA, the CDR3 is TGCGCCAGCAGCCCTAGGACTAGCGGGAGGGCCAATGAGCAGTTCTTC. It encodes CASSPRTSGRANEQFF.

The rearrangement uses TRBV7-6 and TRBJ2-7; weak D call: TRBD1 (6 bases). V dropped 1 base and J dropped 4 bases, with 17 bases sitting between them. CDR1 is SGHVS and CDR2 is FNYEAQ in the germline V gene. This CDR3 spans 16 amino acids. CDR3 residues: CASSLVQGSGSYEQYF. Here the CDR3 DNA reads TGTGCCAGCAGCTTAGTTCAGGGGAGTGGGAGTTACGAGCAGTACTTC. The full variable domain, its missing parts supplied by reference TRBV7-6 and TRBJ2-7, is GAGVSQSPRYKVTKRGQDVALRCDPISGHVSLYWYRQALGQGPEFLTYFNYEAQQDKSGLPNDRFSAERPEGSISTLTIQRTEQRDSAMYRCASSLVQGSGSYEQYFGPGTRLTVT.

The chain employs TRBV5-4 and TRBJ1-2, with D perhaps TRBD1 (6 bases). In germline, CDR1 is SGHNT, CDR2 YYREEE (reference sequence). The germline V and J ends were trimmed by 4 bases and 4 bases, with 17 bases remaining between them. The CDR3 is made up of 15 amino acids. CDR3 protein: CASSPGGGPVYGYTF. CDR3 nucleotides: TGTGCCAGCAGCCCCGGGGGGGGGCCGGTCTATGGCTACACCTTC.

A single count supports this clone. The chain couples TRBV27 to TRBJ2-7, with 7 bases aligning to TRBD2. The length of the CDR3 is 14 residues. Germline trimming cut 5 bases from V and 4 bases from J; bases unmatched to any gene: 8. The germline V gene has CDR1 MNHEY and CDR2 SMNVEV (reference sequence). CDR3 sequence (DNA): TGTGCCAGCAGTCAGAGGGGAGGGATTTACGAGCAGTACTTC. It encodes CASSQRGGIYEQYF.

V gene TRBV4-3 combines with J gene TRBJ1-4, with 8 nucleotides matching TRBD1. CDR3 size: 16 residues. Germline-derived CDR1 and CDR2 are LGHNA and YSLEER. With 2 bases clipped from V and 7 bases from J, the junction kept 9 bases outside the gene matches. The CDR3 is CASSQLTGGSGEKLFF. CDR3 nucleotide sequence: TGCGCCAGCAGCCAACTTACAGGGGGATCAGGTGAAAAACTGTTTTTT.